Below are 19 T cell receptor beta chains sequenced from a single sample in a study of control samples from healthy donors and cancer patients. Measured with immunoSEQ multiplex PCR; TCRdb has only the in-frame clones, and not every one. The data hold about 140,000 clones, with 88% observed a single time. The sequenced sample was blood. The receptor set was obtained from a man aged 18 to 29 in good health.

The chain has TRBV7-8 and TRBJ2-1, with 10 bases fitting TRBD2. Germline V lookup: CDR1 SGHVS, CDR2 FQNEAQ. The CDR3 is 16 amino acids. V was pared by 1 base and J by 9 bases, with 9 bases of the junction left unmatched. The chain's CDR3 is CASSLVSSGGGTEQFF. CDR3 sequence (DNA): TGTGCCAGCAGCTTAGTTTCCAGCGGGGGGGGAACTGAGCAGTTCTTC.

The chain has TRBV18 and TRBJ1-4, with TRBD1 matching over 8 bases. V gave up 3 bases and J gave up 8 bases; unmatched junction bases: 8. Germline V gene data show CDR1 as KGHSH and CDR2 as LQKENI. This CDR3 has 15 residues. In nucleotides, the CDR3 is TGTGCCAGCTCACCCGCCCCGACAGGGGCGGAAAAACTGTTTTTT. This translates into CASSPAPTGAEKLFF.

V and J are TRBV5-5 and TRBJ1-6; maybe TRBD1 (5 bases). The V gene's germline CDR1 is SGHKS and CDR2 YYEKEE (reference sequence). CDR3 length equals 12 residues. Trimming cost V 3 bases and J 12 bases, with 10 bases left between them. The CDR3 sequence is CASSSGALPLHF. CDR3 sequence (DNA): TGTGCCAGCAGCTCCGGGGCCCTACCCCTCCACTTT.

The J gene is TRBJ1-1, the V gene TRBV7-2; TRBD1 agrees at 9 bases. Germline values: CDR1 SGHTA, CDR2 FQGNSA. The CDR3 sequence is 16 residues long. V trimming: 5 bases; J trimming: 4 bases; junction bases outside the gene matches: 11. CDR3 in DNA: TGTGCCAGCAGCCTACGACGGGACAGGGACGGCACTGAAGCTTTCTTT. Its protein product is CASSLRRDRDGTEAFF.

V gene TRBV2 combines with J gene TRBJ1-5; D call uncertain. Germline V CDR1 and CDR2: SNHLY, FYNNEI. Trimming removed 7 bases at V and 2 bases at J, with 15 bases between. This CDR3 has 15 residues. In DNA form, the CDR3 reads TGTGCCAGCACCCCTCGCCCATCAGGCAATCAGCCCCAGCATTTT. Protein: CASTPRPSGNQPQHF. The full variable domain, its missing parts supplied by reference TRBV2 and TRBJ1-5, is EPEVTQTPSHQVTQMGQEVILRCVPISNHLYFYWYRQILGQKVEFLVSFYNNEISEKSEIFDDQFSVERPDGSNFTLKIRSTKLEDSAMYFCASTPRPSGNQPQHFGDGTRLSIL.

The chain links TRBV7-2 to TRBJ1-2; D gene unclear. V lost 8 bases, J lost 2 bases, and 18 bases lay in between. The CDR3 is 15 residues long. In germline, CDR1 is SGHTA, CDR2 FQGNSA. CDR3 sequence reads: CASSLGGDINYGYTF. CDR3 in DNA: TGTGCCAGCTCCCTGGGTGGAGATATAAACTATGGCTACACCTTC. The variable domain in full, completed from reference TRBV7-2 and TRBJ1-2, reads GAGVSQSPSNKVTEKGKDVELRCDPISGHTALYWYRQSLGQGLEFLIYFQGNSAPDKSGLPSDRFSAERTGGSVSTLTIQRTQQEDSAVYLCASSLGGDINYGYTFGSGTRLTVV.

The J gene is TRBJ2-5, the V gene TRBV7-9; possibly TRBD2 for D (5 bases). The CDR3 is 13 residues long. CDR1 is SEHNR, CDR2 FQNEAQ, per germline (reference sequence). Deletions cut 5 bases from V and 2 bases from J, with 9 bases between. CDR3 DNA sequence: TGTGCCAGCAGCCCCCGAGGGCAAGAGACCCAGTACTTC. Amino acid sequence: CASSPRGQETQYF.

The chain recombines TRBV6-5 with TRBJ1-1; TRBD1 matches 8 bases. Losses at the gene ends were 7 bases for V and 3 bases for J; bases not matched to a gene: 7. The CDR3 extends over 14 amino acids. The germline V gene encodes CDR1 MNHEY and CDR2 SVGAGI. The CDR3 nucleotides are TGTGCCAGCACCAGACAGGGGCCTTACACTGAAGCTTTCTTT. This translates into CASTRQGPYTEAFF.

CDR3 region: CASSIMTGTSYEQYF. In DNA form, the CDR3 reads TGTGCCAGTAGTATAATGACAGGAACCTCCTACGAGCAGTACTTC. The rearrangement links TRBV19 to TRBJ2-7; D might be TRBD1 (6 bases). CDR3 length: 15 residues. The V end was cut by 2 bases, the J end by 0 bases, with 11 bases between. Germline loops: CDR1 LNHDA, CDR2 SQIVND (reference sequence).

The V and J genes are TRBV4-2 and TRBJ2-7; unclear D gene. V was pared by 0 bases and J by 2 bases, with 8 bases between. The CDR3 length is 14 residues. CDR1 is LGHNA, CDR2 YNFKEQ, per germline. The CDR3 here is CASSQEATTYEQYF. In nucleotides, the CDR3 is TGTGCCAGCAGCCAAGAAGCCACCACCTACGAGCAGTACTTC.

Only one count was recorded for this clone. The rearrangement links TRBV4-2 to TRBJ2-2, with D tentatively TRBD1 or TRBD2 (5 bases each). Germline lookup yields CDR1 LGHNA and CDR2 YNFKEQ. V was trimmed by 3 bases and J by 1 base, leaving 9 bases between them. CDR3 length equals 15 residues. CDR3 sequence reads: CASSQGTLNTGELFF. DNA for the CDR3: TGTGCCAGCAGCCAGGGGACGCTGAACACCGGGGAGCTGTTTTTT.

V and J are TRBV7-2 and TRBJ2-7, with TRBD2 matching 13 bases. J lost 4 bases, V lost 4 bases, and 10 bases had no gene match. The CDR3 spans 17 residues. Germline V gene data show CDR1 as SGHTA and CDR2 as FQGNSA. The CDR3 DNA sequence: TGTGCCAGCAGCTGGACTAGCGGGGGCTTTGGGGAGTACGAGCAGTACTTC. Encoded protein: CASSWTSGGFGEYEQYF.

V usage is TRBV2 and J usage is TRBJ1-2; weak D call: TRBD1 (5 bases). Trimming cost V 2 bases and J 11 bases, with 12 bases left between them. Germline assignment: CDR1 SNHLY and CDR2 FYNNEI. The CDR3 extends over 12 amino acids. CDR3 DNA: TGTGCCAGCAGTGAATTTGCAGGGCGGTACACCTTC. It codes for CASSEFAGRYTF.

This clone was seen a single time. This chain joins TRBV6-6 and TRBJ1-2, with D possibly matching TRBD1 (6 bases). Germline V gene lookup returns CDR1 MNHNY and CDR2 SVGAGI (reference sequence). There are 13 residues in the CDR3. With 6 bases removed from V and 0 bases from J, the gap between germline ends came to 8 bases. The DNA for the CDR3 is TGTGCCAGCAGCCCAGGGGCTAACTATGGCTACACCTTC. It translates to CASSPGANYGYTF.

This chain connects TRBV12-3 or TRBV12-4 to TRBJ2-7; D may be TRBD2 (5 bases). The CDR3 is 13 amino acids. Trimming took 8 bases from V and 7 from J, leaving 18 bases between them. In DNA form, the CDR3 reads TGTGCCAGCCGCCTTATCGGGGAGAGTGAGCAGTACTTC. Translating it yields CASRLIGESEQYF.

This clone appeared a single time. The chain couples TRBV18 to TRBJ1-1, with a tentative D call TRBD1 (6 bases). The V end lost 0 bases, the J end lost 1 base, and 6 bases lay between the germline ends. The CDR3 has 14 amino acids. CDR1 is KGHSH and CDR2 is LQKENI in the germline V gene. CDR3 in amino acids: CASSPPGQNTEAFF. DNA of the CDR3: TGTGCCAGCTCACCACCGGGACAGAACACTGAAGCTTTCTTT. Combining the CDR3 with reference TRBV18 and TRBJ1-1 gives the whole variable domain NAGVMQNPRHLVRRRGQEARLRCSPMKGHSHVYWYRQLPEEGLKFMVYLQKENIIDESGMPKERFSAEFPKEGPSILRIQQVVRGDSAAYFCASSPPGQNTEAFFGQGTRLTVV.

This chain links TRBV4-2 with TRBJ1-5; no clear D. Trimming left V 6 bases short and J 1 base short, with 13 bases between. Per the germline V gene, CDR1 is LGHNA and CDR2 is YNFKEQ. CDR3 size: 15 residues. The CDR3 sequence: CASRPEKESNQPQHF. The CDR3 DNA reads TGTGCCAGCAGACCTGAGAAGGAGAGCAATCAGCCCCAGCATTTT.

This chain links TRBV14 with TRBJ2-1, with TRBD2 matching over 9 bases. V shed 4 bases, J shed 5 bases, and the junction held 3 bases outside the gene matches. Germline V gene lookup returns CDR1 SGHDN and CDR2 FVKESK. The CDR3 totals 14 residues. CDR3 bases: TGTGCCAGCAGCCCACGACTAGCGGACAATGAGCAGTTCTTC. Its protein product is CASSPRLADNEQFF.

This rearrangement joins TRBV7-5 to TRBJ2-7; TRBD2, the D gene given by the table, was not confirmed from the DNA. TRBV7-5 is reported as a pseudogene. The CDR3 totals 17 residues. In DNA form, the CDR3 reads TGTGTCAGAACCATAAGCGGACTAGCGGGGGGTCTTTCCGAGCAGTACTTC. This gives the protein CVRTISGLAGGLSEQYF.